Following are 24 T cell receptor beta chains from one sample sequenced in a study of CD8 T cells in Susac syndrome. When the RNA was reverse transcribed, random hexamers were used with an input of about 0.45 to 1 ug. In TCRdb, the immunoSEQ multiplex PCR reads were re-called with MiXCR into one record per CDR3 protein. The sample includes more than 150,000 distinct CDR3 sequences, approximately 95% of them seen just once. The sequencing sample was made of CD8+ T cells from PBMCs. Receptors originate from a human donor with Susac syndrome.

The chain recombines TRBV20-1 with TRBJ2-1; 9 nucleotides match TRBD2. This CDR3 is 13 amino acids long. Germline-derived CDR1 and CDR2 are DFQATT and SNEGSKA (reference sequence). V lost 6 bases and J lost 4; bases outside the gene matches: 4. The CDR3 is CSARTSVYNEQFF. The CDR3 nucleotides are TGCAGTGCGAGGACTAGCGTATACAATGAGCAGTTCTTC.

V usage is TRBV2 and J usage is TRBJ2-4; 12 nucleotides match TRBD2. The CDR3 is 16 residues long. The ends lost 8 bases at V and 7 bases at J; junction bases unmatched: 12. CDR1 SNHLY and CDR2 FYNNEI come from the germline V gene. CDR3: CASLPTSGSLGNIQYF. DNA of the CDR3: TGTGCCAGCCTACCGACTAGCGGGAGTCTCGGGAACATTCAGTACTTC.

J is TRBJ1-5 and V is TRBV6-5; D is uncertain. Germline V gene sequence: CDR1 MNHEY, CDR2 SVGAGI. The V end was cut by 0 bases, the J end by 8 bases, with 11 bases between. The CDR3 is 14 residues long. The CDR3 DNA sequence: TGTGCCAGCAGTTACTCGACGGCGTCGGAGCCCCAGCATTTT. Encoded protein: CASSYSTASEPQHF.

The rearrangement links TRBV27 to TRBJ2-7, with D possibly being TRBD1 (6 bases). Germline V CDR1 and CDR2: MNHEY, SMNVEV (reference sequence). The CDR3 length is 14 residues. Trimming stripped 4 bases from V and 0 bases from J, with 10 bases between. The CDR3 region is CASSWGPLSYEQYF. The CDR3 DNA reads as TGTGCCAGCAGTTGGGGGCCGCTCTCCTACGAGCAGTACTTC.

The chain couples TRBV9 to TRBJ2-7; 12 bases map to TRBD1. After removal of 2 bases from V and 2 bases from J, the junction contained 8 bases not matched to a gene. The CDR3 consists of 17 residues. In germline, CDR1 is SGDLS, CDR2 YYNGEE. CDR3 bases: TGTGCCAGCAGCGTGAACCCGGGACAGGGGGCCCCCTACGAGCAGTACTTC. This sequence encodes CASSVNPGQGAPYEQYF.

In this sample, this clonotype turned up once. As DNA, the CDR3 is TGCGCCAGCAGCTTGACTAGCGGGAGGATAGATACGCAGTATTTT. It specifies CASSLTSGRIDTQYF. This sequence joins TRBV5-1 and TRBJ2-3; TRBD2 aligns across 12 bases. CDR1 is SGHRS and CDR2 is YFSETQ in the germline V gene. The CDR3 has 15 amino acids. The V and J ends lost 1 base and 5 bases, in that order; junction bases with no gene match: 2.

In its sample, this clonotype was seen once. The J gene is TRBJ2-1, the V gene TRBV25-1; no clear D gene. V was shortened by 5 bases and J by 4 bases, with 9 bases between the two germline ends. The CDR3 covers 13 residues. The germline gives CDR1 MGHDK, CDR2 SYGVNS. The CDR3 is CASSYGYYNEQFF. The CDR3 DNA sequence: TGTGCCAGCAGTTACGGGTATTACAATGAGCAGTTCTTC.

The rearrangement uses TRBV20-1 and TRBJ2-2, with a possible D match to TRBD1 (5 bases). Trimming took off 0 bases at V and 3 bases at J, with 8 bases between the two ends. This CDR3 comprises 14 residues. The germline CDR1 and CDR2 sequences are DFQATT and SNEGSKA (reference sequence). CDR3: CSAREGRDTGELFF. The DNA for the CDR3 is TGCAGTGCTAGAGAGGGCAGGGACACCGGGGAGCTGTTTTTT.

V usage is TRBV30 and J usage is TRBJ1-3, with D perhaps TRBD1 (6 bases). The CDR3 is 17 residues long. Looked up from germline, CDR1 is GTSNPN and CDR2 is SVGIG (reference sequence). Trimming removed 2 bases from V and 0 bases from J, with 17 bases in between. The CDR3 reads CAWSPPGTLYSGNTIYF. CDR3 in DNA: TGTGCCTGGAGTCCACCCGGGACACTGTACTCTGGAAACACCATATATTTT. The whole variable domain, remainder taken from reference TRBV30 and TRBJ1-3, is SQTIHQWPATLVQPVGSPLSLECTVEGTSNPNLYWYRQAAGRGLQLLFYSVGIGQISSEVPQNLSASRPQDRQFILSSKKLLLSDSGFYLCAWSPPGTLYSGNTIYFGEGSWLTVV.

This sequence joins TRBV20-1 and TRBJ2-5, with 15 bases fitting TRBD2. CDR3 length equals 15 residues. Germline values: CDR1 DFQATT, CDR2 SNEGSKA (reference sequence). Trimming at V came to 6 bases and at J to 5 bases, leaving 7 bases not matched to a gene. CDR3 region: CSAGTSGRNSETQYF. The CDR3 coding sequence is TGCAGTGCGGGGACTAGCGGGAGGAATTCGGAGACCCAGTACTTC.

This sequence joins TRBV7-9 and TRBJ2-7; possible D gene TRBD1, 5 bases. CDR1 and CDR2 (germline): SEHNR, FQNEAQ (reference sequence). The CDR3 is 15 residues long. The V end was cut by 1 base, the J end by 0 bases, with 10 bases between. The CDR3 spells CASSLGTPTSYEQYF. In DNA form, the CDR3 reads TGTGCCAGCAGCTTAGGGACACCAACCTCCTACGAGCAGTACTTC.

This clonotype has only one observation. The rearrangement uses TRBV7-2 and TRBJ2-7, with 7 bases matching TRBD1. J lost 1 base, V lost 6 bases, and 6 bases had no gene match. The V gene's germline CDR1 is SGHTA and CDR2 FQGNSA. This CDR3 is built from 14 residues. CDR3 residues: CASRQTGLSYEQYF. CDR3 nucleotide sequence: TGTGCCAGCAGACAGACAGGGCTATCCTACGAGCAGTACTTC.

This chain uses TRBV29-1 with TRBJ2-5; D is perhaps TRBD2 (6 bases). The V gene's germline CDR1 is SQVTM and CDR2 ANQGSEA. The CDR3 sequence is 14 residues long. V lost 1 base and J 2 bases, leaving 11 bases between the germline ends. CDR3 coding DNA: TGCAGCGTTGAAGGGGACTCAGCACAAGAGACCCAGTACTTC. Translating gives CSVEGDSAQETQYF. Combining the CDR3 with reference TRBV29-1 and TRBJ2-5 gives the whole variable domain SAVISQKPSRDICQRGTSLTIQCQVDSQVTMMFWYRQQPGQSLTLIATANQGSEATYESGFVIDKFPISRPNLTFSTLTVSNMSPEDSSIYLCSVEGDSAQETQYFGPGTRLLVL.

In DNA, the CDR3 is TGTGCCACCAGTGAATCGGGGACAGGGAGGAACACTGAAGCTTTCTTT. Protein product: CATSESGTGRNTEAFF. The chain joins TRBV24-1 to TRBJ1-1; TRBD1 matches 9 bases. V lost 4 bases and J lost 1; bases outside the gene matches: 6. This CDR3 is 16 amino acids long. CDR1 and CDR2 (germline): KGHDR, SFDVKD.

This chain uses TRBV9 with TRBJ2-1, with a weak D call TRBD1 (6 bases). CDR1 and CDR2 from the germline V gene are SGDLS and YYNGEE. This CDR3 is 13 amino acids long. V was pared by 5 bases and J by 9 bases, with 15 bases between. CDR3 loop: CASRYRAGFEQFF. Written as DNA, the CDR3 is TGTGCCAGCAGGTACAGGGCCGGCTTTGAGCAGTTCTTC.

The J gene is TRBJ2-3, the V gene TRBV19, with TRBD2 matching over 11 bases. Germline CDR1 LNHDA, CDR2 SQIVND (reference sequence). V lost 3 bases and J lost 2; bases outside the gene matches: 4. This CDR3 spans 16 amino acids. The CDR3 spells CASSITSGGHTDTQYF. CDR3 nucleotide sequence: TGTGCCAGTAGTATTACTAGCGGGGGCCACACAGATACGCAGTATTTT.

J is TRBJ2-5 and V is TRBV5-1; TRBD1 might be the D (5 bases). Germline CDR1 reads SGHRS; CDR2 reads YFSETQ. V shed 0 bases and J shed 5 bases, with 14 bases lying between them. The CDR3 contains 15 residues. The CDR3 region is CASSLAVQGGETQYF. CDR3 in DNA: TGCGCCAGCAGCTTGGCTGTGCAGGGTGGGGAGACCCAGTACTTC.

The genes are TRBV19 and TRBJ1-2; possibly TRBD1 for D (5 bases). CDR3 length: 15 amino acids. Trimming shortened V by 6 bases and J by 0 bases, and 14 bases separated the two germline ends. CDR1 and CDR2 (germline): LNHDA, SQIVND (reference sequence). This chain's CDR3 is CASRYRQTTNYGYTF. CDR3 in DNA: TGTGCCAGTAGATATAGACAGACTACTAACTATGGCTACACCTTC.

The J gene is TRBJ2-7, the V gene TRBV12-3 or TRBV12-4, with D unresolved. The CDR3 has 15 amino acids. The ends were cut back, 6 bases at V and 5 bases at J, with 20 bases in the middle. In nucleotides, the CDR3 is TGTGCCAGCAGACCCGATTTTGTCTTATCCGACGAGCAGTACTTC. Encoded protein: CASRPDFVLSDEQYF.

The V and J genes are TRBV9 and TRBJ1-1; TRBD1 matches at 11 bases. The CDR3 length is 14 residues. V dropped 4 bases and J dropped 6; count of bases not matched to a gene: 5. From germline, CDR1 is SGDLS and CDR2 YYNGEE. CDR3 DNA sequence: TGTGCCAGCAGCTCCGGACAGGGGGCTGCTGAAGCTTTCTTT. Translation gives CASSSGQGAAEAFF.

The chain employs TRBV7-8 and TRBJ2-1; TRBD2 matches at 7 bases. Trimming at V came to 5 bases and at J to 8 bases, leaving 15 bases not matched to a gene. The CDR3 sequence is 16 residues long. Germline CDR1 and CDR2: SGHVS and FQNEAQ. The CDR3 loop is CASSPRAGGTNDEQFF. The CDR3 nucleotides read TGTGCCAGCAGCCCCCGTGCTGGCGGGACTAACGATGAGCAGTTCTTC. Based on the CDR3 plus reference TRBV7-8 and TRBJ2-1, the full variable domain is GAGVSQSPRYKVAKRGQDVALRCDPISGHVSLFWYQQALGQGPEFLTYFQNEAQLDKSGLPSDRFFAERPEGSVSTLKIQRTQQEDSAVYLCASSPRAGGTNDEQFFGPGTRLTVL.

The chain combines TRBV5-6 with TRBJ1-1; no clear D gene. The CDR3 has 14 amino acids. With 0 bases removed from V and 10 bases from J, the gap between germline ends came to 16 bases. Germline V lookup: CDR1 SGHDT, CDR2 YYEEEE. DNA for the CDR3: TGTGCCAGCAGCTTGGTTCCAGGAGATTTTTTAGCTTTCTTT. Protein sequence: CASSLVPGDFLAFF.

In DNA form, the CDR3 reads TGCGCCAGCAGCTTGGTCTCTCCGAACACTGAAGCTTTCTTT. This translates into CASSLVSPNTEAFF. The chain joins TRBV5-1 to TRBJ1-1, with D hard to call. The V gene's germline CDR1 is SGHRS and CDR2 YFSETQ. Trimming removed 0 bases from V and 1 base from J, with 7 bases in between. The CDR3 totals 14 residues. The full variable domain, rest sourced from reference TRBV5-1 and TRBJ1-1, is KAGVTQTPRYLIKTRGQQVTLSCSPISGHRSVSWYQQTPGQGLQFLFEYFSETQRNKGNFPGRFSGRQFSNSRSEMNVSTLELGDSALYLCASSLVSPNTEAFFGQGTRLTVV.

This chain uses TRBV30 with TRBJ1-2; maybe TRBD1 (6 bases). V was trimmed by 4 bases and J by 2 bases, leaving 14 bases between them. CDR3 length equals 14 residues. Per the germline V gene, CDR1 is GTSNPN and CDR2 is SVGIG (reference sequence). DNA for the CDR3: TGTGCCTGGAATAATATAGGGGGAAACTATGGCTACACCTTC. This sequence encodes CAWNNIGGNYGYTF.